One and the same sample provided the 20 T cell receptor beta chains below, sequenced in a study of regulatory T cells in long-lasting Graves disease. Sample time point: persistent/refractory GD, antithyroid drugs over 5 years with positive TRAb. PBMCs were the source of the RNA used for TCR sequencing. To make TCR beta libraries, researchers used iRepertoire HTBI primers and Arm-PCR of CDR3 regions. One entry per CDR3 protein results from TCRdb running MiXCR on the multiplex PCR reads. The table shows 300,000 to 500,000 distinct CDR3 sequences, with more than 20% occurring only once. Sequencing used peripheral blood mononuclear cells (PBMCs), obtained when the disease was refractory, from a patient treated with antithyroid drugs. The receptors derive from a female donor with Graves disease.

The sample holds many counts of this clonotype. As DNA, the CDR3 is TGTGCCAGCGCGAAAATCGGGACAGAGTATGGCTACACCTTC. It yields the protein CASAKIGTEYGYTF. The V and J genes are TRBV28 and TRBJ1-2, with 7 bases fitting TRBD1. The CDR3 is made up of 14 amino acids. The V gene's germline CDR1 is MDHEN and CDR2 SYDVKM. Trimming took 8 bases from V and 5 from J; bases not matched to a gene: 11.

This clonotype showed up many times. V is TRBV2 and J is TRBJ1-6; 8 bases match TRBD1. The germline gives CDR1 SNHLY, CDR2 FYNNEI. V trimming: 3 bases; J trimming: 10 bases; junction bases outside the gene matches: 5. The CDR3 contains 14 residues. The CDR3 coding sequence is TGTGCCAGCAGTGAGACCAGGGGGCTCTCACCCCTCCACTTT. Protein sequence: CASSETRGLSPLHF.

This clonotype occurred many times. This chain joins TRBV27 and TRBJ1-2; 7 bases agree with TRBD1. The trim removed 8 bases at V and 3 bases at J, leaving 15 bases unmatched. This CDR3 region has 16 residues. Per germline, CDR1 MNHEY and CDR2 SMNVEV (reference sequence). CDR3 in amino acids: CASWGGGRGNHYGYTF. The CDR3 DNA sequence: TGTGCCAGCTGGGGAGGGGGCAGGGGGAATCACTATGGCTACACCTTC.

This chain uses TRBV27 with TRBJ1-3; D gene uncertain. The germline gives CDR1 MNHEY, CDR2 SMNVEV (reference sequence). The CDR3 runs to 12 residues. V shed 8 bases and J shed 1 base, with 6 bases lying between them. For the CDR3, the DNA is TGTGCCAGCGGAAATTCTGGAAACACCATATATTTT. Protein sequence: CASGNSGNTIYF.

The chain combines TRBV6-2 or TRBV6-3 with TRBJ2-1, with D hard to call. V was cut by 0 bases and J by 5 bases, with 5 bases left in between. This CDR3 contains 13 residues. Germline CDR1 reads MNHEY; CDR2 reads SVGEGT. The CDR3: CASSYSRHNEQFF. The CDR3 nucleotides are TGTGCCAGCAGTTACTCTAGGCACAATGAGCAGTTCTTC.

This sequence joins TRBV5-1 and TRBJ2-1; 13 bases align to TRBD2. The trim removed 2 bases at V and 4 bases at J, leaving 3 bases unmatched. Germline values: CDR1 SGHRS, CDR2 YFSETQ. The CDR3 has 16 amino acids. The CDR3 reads CASSFGLAGVYNEQFF. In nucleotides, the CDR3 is TGCGCCAGCAGCTTCGGACTAGCGGGAGTGTACAATGAGCAGTTCTTC.

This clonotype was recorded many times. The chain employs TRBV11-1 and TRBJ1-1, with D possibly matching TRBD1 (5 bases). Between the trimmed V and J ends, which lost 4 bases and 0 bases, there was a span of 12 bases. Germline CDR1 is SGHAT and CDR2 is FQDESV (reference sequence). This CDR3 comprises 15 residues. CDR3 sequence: CASSSLTGLNTEAFF. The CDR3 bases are TGTGCCAGCAGCTCACTAACAGGTTTGAACACTGAAGCTTTCTTT.

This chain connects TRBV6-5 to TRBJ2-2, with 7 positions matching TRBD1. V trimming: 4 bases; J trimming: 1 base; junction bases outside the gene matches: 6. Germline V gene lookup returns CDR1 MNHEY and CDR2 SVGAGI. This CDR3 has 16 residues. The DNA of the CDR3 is TGTGCCAGCAGTTCCGGGGACAGTAAGAACACCGGGGAGCTGTTTTTT. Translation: CASSSGDSKNTGELFF.

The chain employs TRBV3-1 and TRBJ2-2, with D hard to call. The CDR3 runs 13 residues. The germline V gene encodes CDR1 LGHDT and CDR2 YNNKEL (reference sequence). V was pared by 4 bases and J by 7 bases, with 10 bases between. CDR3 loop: CASSPRTGGELFF. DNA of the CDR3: TGTGCCAGCAGCCCTCGGACCGGCGGGGAGCTGTTTTTT.

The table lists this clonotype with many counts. The chain's CDR3 is CASNQGSGANVLTF. CDR3 DNA: TGTGCCAGCAACCAGGGCTCTGGGGCCAACGTCCTGACTTTC. This rearrangement joins TRBV6-1 to TRBJ2-6, with D perhaps TRBD1 (5 bases). CDR1 and CDR2 (germline): MNHNS, SASEGT. V gave up 7 bases and J gave up 0 bases, with 7 bases separating them. The CDR3 is made up of 14 amino acids.

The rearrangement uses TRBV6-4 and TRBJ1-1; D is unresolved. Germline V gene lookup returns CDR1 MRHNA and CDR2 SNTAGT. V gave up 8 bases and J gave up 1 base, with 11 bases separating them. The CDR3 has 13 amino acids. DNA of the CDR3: TGTGCCAGCTCTAAGGAAAGGAACACTGAAGCTTTCTTT. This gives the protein CASSKERNTEAFF.

The CDR3 nucleotides are TGTGCCAGTAGTATAACGGTCAGGGGAGCCCCTGAAGCTTTCTTT. Protein product: CASSITVRGAPEAFF. J is TRBJ1-1 and V is TRBV19, with D possibly TRBD1 on 6 matching bases. This CDR3 is 15 amino acids long. The V gene's germline CDR1 is LNHDA and CDR2 SQIVND (reference sequence). Trimming shortened V by 2 bases and J by 6 bases, and 16 bases separated the two germline ends.

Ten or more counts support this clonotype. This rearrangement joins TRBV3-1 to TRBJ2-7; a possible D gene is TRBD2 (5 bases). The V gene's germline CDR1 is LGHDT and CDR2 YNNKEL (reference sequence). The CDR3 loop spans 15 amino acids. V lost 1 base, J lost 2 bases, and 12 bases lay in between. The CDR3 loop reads CASSQVPGMAYEQYF. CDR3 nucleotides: TGTGCCAGCAGCCAAGTTCCGGGAATGGCCTACGAGCAGTACTTC.

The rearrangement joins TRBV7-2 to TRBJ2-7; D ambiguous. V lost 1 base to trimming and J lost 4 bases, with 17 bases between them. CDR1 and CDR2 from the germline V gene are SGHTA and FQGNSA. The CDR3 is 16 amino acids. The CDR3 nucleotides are TGTGCCAGCAGCTTAGGGGTAGGGTGGAAGTTTTACGAGCAGTACTTC. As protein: CASSLGVGWKFYEQYF.

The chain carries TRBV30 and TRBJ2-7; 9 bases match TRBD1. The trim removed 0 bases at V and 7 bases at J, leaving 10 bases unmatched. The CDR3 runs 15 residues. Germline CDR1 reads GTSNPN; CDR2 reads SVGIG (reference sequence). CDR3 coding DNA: TGTGCCTGGAGTGTACTGGGACAGGGCACAGGAGAGCAGTACTTC. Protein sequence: CAWSVLGQGTGEQYF.

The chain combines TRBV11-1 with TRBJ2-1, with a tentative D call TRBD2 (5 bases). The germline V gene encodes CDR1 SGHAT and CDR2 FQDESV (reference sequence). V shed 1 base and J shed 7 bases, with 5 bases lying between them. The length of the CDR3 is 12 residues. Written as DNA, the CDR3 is TGTGCCAGCAGCTTAGGGGAGAATGAGCAGTTCTTC. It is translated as CASSLGENEQFF.

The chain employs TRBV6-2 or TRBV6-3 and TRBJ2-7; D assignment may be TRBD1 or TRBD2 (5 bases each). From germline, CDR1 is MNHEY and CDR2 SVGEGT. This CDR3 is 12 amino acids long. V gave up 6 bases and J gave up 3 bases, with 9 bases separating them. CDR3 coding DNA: TGTGCCAGCAGGGGGGTTGTCTACGAGCAGTACTTC. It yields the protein CASRGVVYEQYF.

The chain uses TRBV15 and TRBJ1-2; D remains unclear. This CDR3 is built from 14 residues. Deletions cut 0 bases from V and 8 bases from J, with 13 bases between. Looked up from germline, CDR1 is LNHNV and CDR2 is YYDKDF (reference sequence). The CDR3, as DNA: TGTGCCACCAGCAGAGATCTCCGGTCTGAGGGCTACACCTTC. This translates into CATSRDLRSEGYTF.

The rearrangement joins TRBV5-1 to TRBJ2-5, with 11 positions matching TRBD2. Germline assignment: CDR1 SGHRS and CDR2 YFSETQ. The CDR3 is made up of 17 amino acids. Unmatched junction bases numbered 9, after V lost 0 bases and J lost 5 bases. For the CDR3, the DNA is TGCGCCAGCAGCTTGGAGGGACTAGCGGCCTTTGGGGAGACCCAGTACTTC. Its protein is CASSLEGLAAFGETQYF.

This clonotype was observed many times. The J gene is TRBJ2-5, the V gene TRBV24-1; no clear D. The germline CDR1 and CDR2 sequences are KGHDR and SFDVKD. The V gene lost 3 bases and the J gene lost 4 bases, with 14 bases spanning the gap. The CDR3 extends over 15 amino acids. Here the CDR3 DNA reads TGTGCCACCAGTGATGAGAATCATCGGGTAGAGACCCAGTACTTC. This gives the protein CATSDENHRVETQYF.